The T cell receptor (beta chain) described here comes from a study of T cells in Graves' hyperthyroidism and ophthalmopathy. TCR beta CDR3 regions were amplified from RNA transcripts. During a first-round RT-PCR of the TCR CDR3, the HTBI primer set was used. TCRdb ran MiXCR on the multiplex PCR reads and lists one entry per CDR3 protein. The sample gives under 600,000 distinct CDR3 sequences, approximately 16% of which show up once; about 3.5% is in the top ten. The authors obtained PBMCs from roughly 10 ml of fresh peripheral blood. This clonotype was recorded many times. Germline V lookup: CDR1 MNHNS, CDR2 SASEGT. This CDR3 comprises 12 residues. Trimming cost V 9 bases and J 4 bases; bases outside gene matches: 3.

The chain is built from TRBV6-1 and TRBJ1-1; 9 nucleotides align to TRBD1. Input material: blood. The clonotype originates from a middle-aged woman with Graves' ophthalmopathy. CDR3 coding DNA: TGTGCCAGTAAGACAGGGGGCACTGAAGCTTTCTTT. Protein sequence: CASKTGGTEAFF.